Listed below are T cell receptor beta chains from one sample, sequenced in a study of T cell changes during pregnancy in multiple sclerosis. Libraries were prepared by immunoSEQ multiplex PCR; TCRdb keeps only in-frame clonotypes and omits some of them. The profile covers some 46,000 clones, with 92% appearing a single time and around 1.3% taken by the ten largest. The sequenced material came from peripheral blood. The receptors stem from a female donor with multiple sclerosis, enrolled in a pregnancy study. Each CDR3 is given with its conserved first and last residue. D genes are given only for firm matches. The size of a clone is reported for some rows only, either as once, few or many, or as a class for expanded clones.

D	size	V	J	CDR3	DNA
.	few	TRBV28	TRBJ1-5	CASSFLGGNQPQHF	TGTGCCAGCAGTTTCCTGGGGGGGAATCAGCCCCAGCATTTT
.	.	TRBV5-6	TRBJ1-2	CASSLQGVDGYTF	TGTGCCAGCAGCTTACAGGGAGTCGATGGCTACACCTTC
.	.	TRBV2	TRBJ1-1	CASSRVNTEAFF	TGTGCCAGCAGCCGAGTGAACACTGAAGCTTTCTTT
.	.	TRBV5-4	TRBJ2-1	CASNSISGNEQFF	TGTGCCAGCAACAGTATTAGCGGAAATGAGCAGTTCTTC
TRBD1	.	TRBV5-1	TRBJ2-2	CASSLRGPGELFF	TGCGCCAGCAGCTTGAGGGGGCCCGGGGAGCTGTTTTTT
.	.	TRBV9	TRBJ2-2	CASSVATSHTGELFF	TGTGCCAGCAGCGTAGCTACTTCACACACCGGGGAGCTGTTTTTT
TRBD1	.	TRBV6-1	TRBJ1-5	CASGGTGGSHF	TGTGCCAGCGGGGGGACAGGGGGATCGCATTTT
.	.	TRBV19	TRBJ2-7	CASSPTGTPWGEQYF	TGTGCCAGTAGCCCCACCGGGACTCCGTGGGGAGAGCAGTACTTC
TRBD2	.	TRBV5-6	TRBJ2-4	CASQGGRADIQYF	TGTGCCAGTCAGGGCGGGAGGGCGGACATTCAGTACTTC
.	.	TRBV5-6	TRBJ2-1	CASSQDLYNEQFF	TGTGCCAGCAGCCAGGACCTCTACAATGAGCAGTTCTTC
TRBD1	.	TRBV30	TRBJ1-2	CAWRLPRTGSGYTF	TGTGCCTGGAGGCTACCTCGGACAGGGTCTGGCTACACCTTC
TRBD1	few	TRBV7-2	TRBJ1-4	CASSSTTGGELFF	TGTGCCAGCAGCTCAACAACAGGGGGCGAACTGTTTTTT
.	.	TRBV5-4	TRBJ2-3	CASSFLVADTQYF	TGTGCCAGCAGCTTTTTAGTCGCAGATACGCAGTATTTT
.	few	TRBV5-1	TRBJ2-3	CASRASTDTQYF	TGCGCCAGCAGAGCTAGCACAGATACGCAGTATTTT
.	.	TRBV5-4	TRBJ2-1	CASSLDNEQFF	TGTGCCAGCAGCCTGGACAATGAGCAGTTCTTC
.	.	TRBV21-1	TRBJ2-2	CASSKTPDRGSETGELFF	TGTGCCAGCAGCAAAACCCCGGACAGGGGGTCGGAAACCGGGGAGCTGTTTTTT
.	.	TRBV30	TRBJ1-5	CAWSVPGNQPQHF	TGTGCCTGGAGTGTCCCCGGGAATCAGCCCCAGCATTTT
.	once	TRBV2	TRBJ2-5	CASSGLRGAQETQYF	TGTGCCAGCAGTGGACTCCGTGGGGCTCAAGAGACCCAGTACTTC
.	.	TRBV14	TRBJ1-3	CASSQDGFGRNTIYF	TGTGCCAGCAGCCAAGACGGGTTTGGCAGAAACACCATATATTTT
TRBD1	.	TRBV10-1	TRBJ2-7	CASSPDRGSGEQYF	TGCGCCAGCAGTCCGGACAGGGGATCGGGCGAGCAGTACTTC
.	.	TRBV5-1	TRBJ2-7	CASSFQGVNEQYF	TGCGCCAGCAGCTTTCAAGGGGTAAACGAGCAGTACTTC
TRBD1	.	TRBV19	TRBJ1-4	CATNDRAGEKLFF	TGTGCCACAAACGACAGGGCCGGGGAAAAACTGTTTTTT
TRBD1	.	TRBV18	TRBJ1-5	CASSPTGVSNQPQHF	TGTGCCAGCTCACCGACAGGGGTTTCCAATCAGCCCCAGCATTTT
.	.	TRBV5-1	TRBJ1-1	CASSFRFGTEAFF	TGCGCCAGCAGCTTCAGGTTTGGCACTGAAGCTTTCTTT
.	.	TRBV7-2	TRBJ1-1	CASAAEGRSTEAFF	TGTGCCAGCGCGGCGGAGGGTAGAAGCACTGAAGCTTTCTTT
.	.	TRBV30	TRBJ1-5	CAWSDTPASPQHF	TGTGCCTGGAGTGACACCCCGGCATCGCCCCAGCATTTT
TRBD2	.	TRBV5-4	TRBJ2-3	CASSPSAGPTDTQYF	TGTGCCAGCAGCCCGTCAGCGGGACCCACAGATACGCAGTATTTT
.	.	TRBV4-3	TRBJ1-4	CASSQNPSGATNEKLFF	TGCGCCAGCAGCCAAAACCCCTCGGGGGCAACTAATGAAAAACTGTTTTTT
TRBD1	.	TRBV18	TRBJ1-1	CASSPDRISNTEAFF	TGTGCCAGCTCACCGGACAGGATATCGAACACTGAAGCTTTCTTT
.	.	TRBV7-9	TRBJ1-2	CASSLASNYGYTF	TGTGCCAGCAGCTTAGCCAGTAACTATGGCTACACCTTC
.	.	TRBV7-9	TRBJ1-1	CASSWRGSTEAFF	TGTGCCAGCAGCTGGCGGGGGAGCACTGAAGCTTTCTTT
.	.	TRBV28	TRBJ2-1	CASSPPGAYNEQFF	TGTGCCAGCAGTCCTCCGGGGGCCTACAATGAGCAGTTCTTC
.	.	TRBV5-4	TRBJ2-3	CASSLAGSAPGDTQYF	TGTGCCAGCAGCTTGGCCGGATCAGCCCCCGGTGATACGCAGTATTTT
.	few	TRBV19	TRBJ1-2	CASSISRQVVGYTF	TGTGCCAGTAGTATTTCACGACAGGTGGTTGGCTACACCTTC
TRBD2	.	TRBV19	TRBJ2-7	CASSTTSVHEQYF	TGTGCCAGTAGTACGACTAGCGTCCACGAGCAGTACTTC
.	.	TRBV9	TRBJ1-2	CASSSGGGQGYGYTF	TGTGCCAGCAGCTCAGGAGGGGGGCAGGGCTATGGCTACACCTTC
.	.	TRBV27	TRBJ2-1	CASTFAGAANEQFF	TGTGCCAGCACCTTCGCAGGGGCGGCCAATGAGCAGTTCTTC
.	.	TRBV5-6	TRBJ2-3	CASSLAWQGADTQYF	TGTGCCAGCAGCTTGGCCTGGCAGGGTGCAGATACGCAGTATTTT
TRBD1	.	TRBV7-2	TRBJ1-5	CASSSGTVNQPQHF	TGTGCCAGCAGCTCCGGGACAGTCAATCAGCCCCAGCATTTT
.	.	TRBV20-1	TRBJ1-2	CSAFNNYGYTF	TGCAGTGCTTTTAATAACTATGGCTACACCTTC
.	.	TRBV5-1	TRBJ2-3	CASRRQPTGLSTDTQYF	TGCGCCAGCAGACGGCAACCAACAGGCCTTAGCACAGATACGCAGTATTTT
TRBD2	.	TRBV11-2	TRBJ2-1	CASSLDLGGGYNEQFF	TGTGCCAGCAGCTTAGATCTCGGCGGGGGCTACAATGAGCAGTTCTTC
TRBD1	few	TRBV5-5	TRBJ1-5	CASSLGRGDQPQHF	TGTGCCAGCAGCTTGGGCAGGGGGGATCAGCCCCAGCATTTT
.	.	TRBV30	TRBJ1-4	CAWSHGQGGNEKLFF	TGTGCCTGGAGTCATGGCCAGGGCGGTAATGAAAAACTGTTTTTT
.	.	TRBV19	TRBJ2-1	CASSLRLGNEQFF	TGTGCCAGTAGTCTACGACTAGGTAATGAGCAGTTCTTC
.	.	TRBV7-7	TRBJ2-2	CASSPLAPTELFF	TGTGCTAGCAGCCCATTGGCCCCGACGGAGCTGTTTTTT
TRBD2	.	TRBV5-4	TRBJ2-1	CASSLDLAGDHEQFF	TGTGCCAGCAGCTTGGACCTAGCGGGAGATCATGAGCAGTTCTTC
.	.	TRBV27	TRBJ2-7	CASSFGSGYEQYF	TGTGCCAGCAGTTTCGGGAGCGGGTACGAGCAGTACTTC
.	.	TRBV5-6	TRBJ2-7	CASSHRGPSYEQYF	TGTGCCAGCAGCCACCGCGGTCCCTCCTACGAGCAGTACTTC
.	.	TRBV10-3	TRBJ1-5	CAISEQVSNQPQHF	TGTGCCATCAGTGAACAGGTGAGCAATCAGCCCCAGCATTTT
TRBD2	.	TRBV30	TRBJ2-3	CAWSLRTSGITDTQYF	TGTGCCTGGAGTCTCCGGACTAGCGGGATCACAGATACGCAGTATTTT
.	.	TRBV7-2	TRBJ2-1	CASSLQQLYNEQFF	TGTGCCAGCAGCTTACAACAACTTTACAATGAGCAGTTCTTC
.	.	TRBV19	TRBJ2-5	CASSMEGLETQYF	TGTGCCAGTAGTATGGAAGGGTTGGAGACCCAGTACTTC
TRBD1	.	TRBV5-4	TRBJ1-1	CASSLGRGRTDTEAFF	TGTGCCAGCAGCTTGGGCAGGGGGCGCACGGACACTGAAGCTTTCTTT